Sequencing of this TCR beta chain was carried out in a study of T cell repertoires in cytomegalovirus infection. Study context: A matching HLA type, together with CMV infection, was signaled by public TCR beta signatures. Study findings and constraints: Public TCR beta family frequency separated CMV-and-HLA carriers, including in an independent cohort. What dominated the ex vivo response were HLA-C-restricted CMV-specific TCR beta clonotypes.

TCRdb used MiXCR to reprocess the reads, holding one entry per CDR3 protein. This table holds about 120,000 distinct CDR3 sequences, about 9.4% found once. V dropped 1 base and J dropped 5 bases, with 17 bases sitting between them. The CDR3 has 17 amino acids. Germline lookup yields CDR1 LGHNA and CDR2 YSLEER. Details on this clonotype: The target antigen is unknown.

The J gene is TRBJ1-4, the V gene TRBV4-3; D remains unclear. The TCR sequence derives from a human donor in good health (CMV status not recorded). Some clones in this sample may be carry-over from other donors' samples. Input material: PBMCs, sequenced either directly or after in vitro stimulation (not recorded which). In DNA, the CDR3 is TGCGCCAGCAGCCAAGCCTCCCCCGGGCCCCTAAATGAAAAACTGTTTTTT. Encoded protein: CASSQASPGPLNEKLFF.